This T cell receptor beta chain appears in the sequencing data of a study of neoadjuvant nivolumab and ipilimumab in lung cancer (dated by TCRdb to about 2020). General notes on the study: Nivolumab was given at 3 mg/kg intravenously on days 1, 15 and 29, and the combination arm added ipilimumab 1 mg/kg on day 1 only. The primary endpoint of the trial was the rate of major pathologic response (MPR) in the intention-to-treat population of each study arm. The trial treated about 45 patients with operable NSCLC: around 23 were randomized to nivolumab monotherapy and 21 to nivolumab plus ipilimumab. The study compared TCR repertoires in pretherapy (baseline) peripheral blood with TCR repertoires in tumors resected at surgery following neoadjuvant immune checkpoint blockade. Matched pretherapy and resected tumor pairs were analyzed for seven patients: four treated with nivolumab and three with nivolumab plus ipilimumab.

Library creation used the immunoSEQ multiplex PCR assay. Under the source paper's analysis protocol: Richness and clonality were used to summarize the repertoires, and clones that significantly expanded or contracted between pre- and post-therapy samples were identified. In TCRdb, the immuneACCESS table is reduced to in-frame sequences with V and J assigned. These tables do not hold every clone; where another copy was compared, an unresolved V gene accounts for under half, and the others remain unexplained. That table gives V, J and clone size, and the DNA gave D and trimming. The sample table holds roughly 1,800 clones, of which 65% to 90% were seen once. The ten most abundant clones make up around 2.2% of the sample. This clone was detected once. Its cognate antigen has yet to be identified. There are no base qualities to consult, and no much larger clone falls within one base. Via the germline V gene, CDR1 is MNHNS and CDR2 SASEGT. The cysteine opens and the phenylalanine closes a CDR3 of 14 amino acids. The DNA shown is the 42-base CDR3, in frame from base 1. For this chain, trimming is 1 base at the V end and 6 bases at the J end, and the number of junction bases without a gene match is 3.

This sample's time point label indicates: at surgical resection after neoadjuvant nivolumab +/- ipilimumab. Samples were obtained from the phase 2 randomized NEOSTAR trial, in which neoadjuvant nivolumab or nivolumab plus ipilimumab followed by surgery was tested in operable NSCLC. At resection, tumor-adjacent uninvolved lung was collected and used as a matched non-tumor comparison for resected tumor TCR repertoires. Study-wide conclusions, independent of this receptor: Tumor T-cell richness and clonality rose from pretherapy to surgery in three of three dual-therapy tumors but in only two of four nivolumab-treated tumors. TCR sequencing was performed in a small number of samples. Greater TCR richness and clonality were observed in resected tumors than in tumor-adjacent uninvolved lung, and increases were observed in more dual-therapy-treated tumors. No significant correlation was found between TCR clonality and pathologic tumor regression, and only one major-pathologic-response sample was available for the clonality analysis. Richness in tumors resected after neoadjuvant therapy showed a positive correlation with pretherapy blood TCR richness (Spearman R ≈ 0.8).

Sample: adjacent normal lung tissue, taken after neoadjuvant nivolumab, alone or with ipilimumab, at or shortly before surgery. The rearrangement joined TRBV6-1 to TRBJ2-7; 10 junctional bases match TRBD1. This TCR was recovered from an adult with non-small cell lung cancer. This receptor has the CDR3 CASSEGGTGVEQYF. Read as DNA, the sequence is TGTGCCAGCAGTGAAGGCGGGACAGGGGTCGAGCAGTACTTC.